These 9 T cell receptor beta chains were sequenced from one sample in a study of blood T cell repertoires in COVID-19. The repertoire was sequenced with immunoSEQ multiplex PCR; TCRdb's copy has only in-frame clones and lacks some. This sample carries about 100,000 clones, over 75% of them seen once, and the ten largest clones take 4% to 4.5%. Sequencing was carried out using peripheral blood. The source is a woman aged 70-85 years with acute or convalescent COVID-19.

This clone showed up just once. The chain recombines TRBV19 with TRBJ1-5; the match to TRBD1 covers 7 bases. The V gene's germline CDR1 is LNHDA and CDR2 SQIVND (reference sequence). The V segment lost 7 bases and the J segment 6 bases; nucleotides outside the gene matches: 15. This CDR3 has 16 amino acids. CDR3 DNA: TGTGCCAGTACCCCCCCCCAGACAGGGTTTAGTCAGCCCCAGCATTTT. Translation gives CASTPPQTGFSQPQHF.

J is TRBJ1-1 and V is TRBV7-6, with 8 bases lining up with TRBD1. V shed 0 bases and J 4 bases; nucleotides not matched to a gene: 19. The CDR3 is 20 residues long. Germline V CDR1 and CDR2: SGHVS, FNYEAQ. CDR3 loop: CASSLAPRRQYTGGGTEAFF. The CDR3, as DNA: TGTGCCAGCAGCTTAGCGCCTAGAAGACAGTATACAGGGGGAGGCACTGAAGCTTTCTTT.

V is TRBV4-1 and J is TRBJ2-1; a weak D match, TRBD2 (5 bases). CDR1 MGHRA and CDR2 YSYEKL come from the germline V gene. The CDR3 is 17 amino acids. Trimming pared 0 bases from V and 9 bases from J, leaving 21 bases between. Here the CDR3 reads CASSQEAEASSVGEQFF. DNA of the CDR3: TGCGCCAGCAGCCAAGAGGCCGAGGCTAGCTCGGTTGGTGAGCAGTTCTTC.

This chain uses TRBV4-1 with TRBJ1-4; TRBD1 matches at 7 bases. Germline V gene sequence: CDR1 MGHRA, CDR2 YSYEKL. This CDR3 is built from 15 residues. Germline trimming cut 4 bases from V and 8 bases from J; bases unmatched to any gene: 10. The CDR3, as DNA: TGCGCCAGCAGCCCGGACAGGTTTGTTGGGGAAAAACTGTTTTTT. Translated, it gives CASSPDRFVGEKLFF.

The V and J genes are TRBV6-5 and TRBJ1-6, with TRBD1 as a possible D gene (5 bases). The CDR3 is 13 residues long. V lost 2 bases to trimming and J lost 10 bases, with 9 bases between them. Germline V gives CDR1 MNHEY, CDR2 SVGAGI. The CDR3 DNA sequence: TGTGCCAGCAGTTACGGGGGGAAATCACCCCTCCACTTT. It translates to CASSYGGKSPLHF.

This chain links TRBV11-2 with TRBJ1-1, with D perhaps TRBD1 (6 bases). The germline CDR1 and CDR2 sequences are SGHAT and FQNNGV. CDR3 length: 12 amino acids. Trimming shortened V by 4 bases and J by 7 bases, and 10 bases separated the two germline ends. The CDR3 sequence: CASSYARGEAFF. In nucleotides, the CDR3 is TGTGCCAGCAGCTACGCCAGGGGTGAAGCTTTCTTT.

The rearrangement links TRBV6-2 or TRBV6-3 to TRBJ2-5; 12 positions match TRBD2. The germline V gene encodes CDR1 MNHEY and CDR2 SVGEGT. V was pared by 4 bases and J by 4 bases, with 1 base of the junction left unmatched. This CDR3 contains 14 residues. CDR3 amino acids: CASSSTSGRETQYF. In DNA form, the CDR3 reads TGTGCCAGCAGTTCGACTAGCGGGAGAGAGACCCAGTACTTC.

The V gene is TRBV28, the J gene TRBJ2-2, with 13 bases aligning to TRBD2. Germline V lookup: CDR1 MDHEN, CDR2 SYDVKM. This CDR3 is 16 amino acids long. V lost 3 bases and J lost 6; bases outside the gene matches: 4. In DNA form, the CDR3 reads TGTGCCAGCAGTTTGCCGGGACTAGCGGGGCCCGGGGAGCTGTTTTTT. As protein: CASSLPGLAGPGELFF. Variable domain in full (rest from reference TRBV28 and TRBJ2-2): DVKVTQSSRYLVKRTGEKVFLECVQDMDHENMFWYRQDPGLGLRLIYFSYDVKMKEKGDIPEGYSVSREKKERFSLILESASTNQTSMYLCASSLPGLAGPGELFFGEGSRLTVL.

The table lists this clone with a count of one. The chain is built from TRBV6-6 and TRBJ1-4; weak D call: TRBD1 (5 bases). With 2 bases removed from V and 7 bases from J, the gap between germline ends came to 11 bases. The CDR3 contains 14 residues. The V gene's germline CDR1 is MNHNY and CDR2 SVGAGI (reference sequence). CDR3 in amino acids: CASSYPGGGEKLFF. CDR3 nucleotide sequence: TGTGCCAGCAGTTACCCTGGGGGAGGTGAAAAACTGTTTTTT.